Below are 13 T cell receptor beta chains sequenced from a single sample in a study of blood T cell repertoires in COVID-19. Produced via immunoSEQ multiplex PCR; TCRdb's table is partial and in-frame only. The sample holds some 240,000 clones, about 90% seen once. The sample was peripheral blood. Receptor source: a man aged 55 to 69 who had recovered from COVID-19.

The gene calls are TRBV3-1 (or the pseudogene TRBV3-2) and TRBJ1-4; TRBD1 is a possible D gene (5 bases). Germline V gene lookup returns CDR1 LGHDT and CDR2 YNNKEL (reference sequence). Trimming removed 5 bases from V and 2 bases from J, with 15 bases in between. This CDR3 is 16 amino acids long. The CDR3 bases are TGTGCCAGCAGCTCCGGGGGTGGGCGCACTAATGAAAAACTGTTTTTT. Translating it yields CASSSGGGRTNEKLFF.

This chain links TRBV5-1 with TRBJ1-4; D may be TRBD1 (6 bases). The CDR3 sequence is 16 residues long. Trimming stripped 2 bases from V and 5 bases from J, with 16 bases between. Germline V gene data show CDR1 as SGHRS and CDR2 as YFSETQ. The CDR3 here is CASSFLGQGQNEKLFF. In DNA form, the CDR3 reads TGCGCCAGCAGCTTTCTGGGTCAGGGGCAAAATGAAAAACTGTTTTTT.

The chain recombines TRBV18 with TRBJ1-5; 9 bases fit TRBD1. The CDR3 covers 15 residues. Germline V lookup: CDR1 KGHSH, CDR2 LQKENI. Trimming cost V 2 bases and J 6 bases; bases outside gene matches: 5. The CDR3 DNA follows: TGTGCCAGCTCACCAAGTGAGGGACAGGGTCAGCCCCAGCATTTT. Translated, it gives CASSPSEGQGQPQHF.

The genes are TRBV6-6 and TRBJ2-4; 7 nucleotides align to TRBD2. The V gene's germline CDR1 is MNHNY and CDR2 SVGAGI (reference sequence). The CDR3 has 16 amino acids. V lost 4 bases and J lost 6; bases outside the gene matches: 12. The CDR3 bases are TGTGCCAGCAGTTCCCAGTCGGGGGGAAGGGGAAACATTCAGTACTTC. As protein: CASSSQSGGRGNIQYF.

V gene TRBV24-1 combines with J gene TRBJ2-2; TRBD1 matches at 7 bases. The junction had 3 bases not matched to a gene; V was cut back by 0 bases and J by 6 bases. The length of the CDR3 is 15 residues. Per the germline V gene, CDR1 is KGHDR and CDR2 is SFDVKD. This CDR3 is CATSDLEGAAGELFF. The CDR3 DNA reads as TGTGCCACCAGTGATTTGGAGGGGGCGGCCGGGGAGCTGTTTTTT.

DNA of the CDR3: TGTGCCAGCAGCCGATGGGGGGGGCTGGGAGAGACCCAGTACTTC. As protein: CASSRWGGLGETQYF. This chain links TRBV5-6 with TRBJ2-5, with D perhaps matching TRBD2 (7 bases). Germline V gene sequence: CDR1 SGHDT, CDR2 YYEEEE. This CDR3 has 15 residues. The germline V and J ends were trimmed by 4 bases and 4 bases, with 17 bases remaining between them. The full variable domain, in which reference TRBV5-6 and TRBJ2-5 provide the parts outside the CDR3, is DAGVTQSPTHLIKTRGQQVTLRCSPKSGHDTVSWYQQALGQGPQFIFQYYEEEERQRGNFPDRFSGHQFPNYSSELNVNALLLGDSALYLCASSRWGGLGETQYFGPGTRLLVL.

This clone was recorded once. V is TRBV13 and J is TRBJ1-2, with TRBD1 matching over 9 bases. CDR1 PRHDT and CDR2 FYEKMQ come from the germline V gene (reference sequence). There are 15 residues in the CDR3. Trimming cost V 5 bases and J 4 bases; bases outside gene matches: 8. Here the CDR3 DNA reads TGTGCCAGCAGCACCACAGGGGGCGCGGGCTATGGCTACACCTTC. This codes for CASSTTGGAGYGYTF.

The chain couples TRBV5-1 to TRBJ2-3, with D uncertain. V was cut by 0 bases and J by 3 bases, with 2 bases left in between. The CDR3 runs to 12 residues. Germline V gives CDR1 SGHRS, CDR2 YFSETQ. The CDR3 region is CASSLATDTQYF. The CDR3, as DNA: TGCGCCAGCAGCTTGGCGACAGATACGCAGTATTTT.

This clone was recorded once. This chain connects TRBV13 to TRBJ2-7; D not certain. This CDR3 has 12 amino acids. Germline CDR1 reads PRHDT; CDR2 reads FYEKMQ (reference sequence). V was trimmed by 4 bases and J by 2 bases, leaving 6 bases between them. DNA of the CDR3: TGTGCCAGCAGCTATCCTGCCTACGAGCAGTACGTC. This codes for CASSYPAYEQYV.

This chain connects TRBV5-6 to TRBJ2-5; D may be TRBD1 (5 bases). CDR3 length: 18 amino acids. Trimming took 0 bases from V and 5 from J, leaving 23 bases between them. The germline CDR1 and CDR2 sequences are SGHDT and YYEEEE. The chain's CDR3 is CASSLVFALGHYPETQYF. CDR3 DNA: TGTGCCAGCAGCTTGGTTTTTGCGCTTGGACATTATCCGGAGACCCAGTACTTC.

The count of this clone is one. The chain combines TRBV6-5 with TRBJ2-7, with 7 bases lining up with TRBD1. The CDR3 has 14 amino acids. The V and J ends lost 4 bases and 1 base, in that order; junction bases with no gene match: 4. The germline gives CDR1 MNHEY, CDR2 SVGAGI. The CDR3 DNA reads TGTGCCAGCAGTTCCTCGGGACAGTCCTACGAGCAGTACTTC. Its protein product is CASSSSGQSYEQYF.

This clone has more than one count but fewer than ten. The chain links TRBV6-5 to TRBJ2-7; 7 bases are a match to TRBD2. J was trimmed by 12 bases and V by 6 bases; bases with no gene match: 11. Germline V lookup: CDR1 MNHEY, CDR2 SVGAGI. CDR3 length: 12 residues. In nucleotides, the CDR3 is TGTGCCAGCAGCGACAGCATTGGGAGGGGGTACTTC. This translates into CASSDSIGRGYF.

The chain recombines TRBV21-1 with TRBJ2-7; TRBD1 is taken as the D call from the table, unchecked against the DNA. TRBV21-1 is an annotated pseudogene. This CDR3 region has 15 residues. Here the CDR3 DNA reads TGTGCCAGCAGCGGCGCGCCAGGGGGGTTATACGAGCAGTACGTC. It translates to CASSGAPGGLYEQYV.